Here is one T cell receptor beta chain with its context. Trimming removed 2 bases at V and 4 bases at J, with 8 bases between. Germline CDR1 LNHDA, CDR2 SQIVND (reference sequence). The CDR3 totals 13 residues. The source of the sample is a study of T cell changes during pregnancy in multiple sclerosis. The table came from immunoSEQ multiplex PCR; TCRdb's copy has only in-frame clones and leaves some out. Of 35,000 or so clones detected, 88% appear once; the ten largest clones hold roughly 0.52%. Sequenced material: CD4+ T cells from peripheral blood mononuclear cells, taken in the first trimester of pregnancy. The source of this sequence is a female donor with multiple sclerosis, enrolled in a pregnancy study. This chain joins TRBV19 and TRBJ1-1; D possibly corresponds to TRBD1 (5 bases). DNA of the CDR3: TGTGCCAGTAGTATAAGGGGTGGCACTGAAGCTTTCTTT. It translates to CASSIRGGTEAFF.